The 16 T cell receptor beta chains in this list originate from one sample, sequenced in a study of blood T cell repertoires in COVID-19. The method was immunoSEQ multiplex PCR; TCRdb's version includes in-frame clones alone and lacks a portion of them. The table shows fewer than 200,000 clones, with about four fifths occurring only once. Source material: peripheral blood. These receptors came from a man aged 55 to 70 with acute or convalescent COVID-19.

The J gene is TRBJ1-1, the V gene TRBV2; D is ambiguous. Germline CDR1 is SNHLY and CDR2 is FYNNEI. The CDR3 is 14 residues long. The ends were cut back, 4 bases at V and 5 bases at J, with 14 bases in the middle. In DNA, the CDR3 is TGTGCCAGCAGTGTTTTGAAGGGAGAGACTGAAGCTTTCTTT. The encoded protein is CASSVLKGETEAFF.

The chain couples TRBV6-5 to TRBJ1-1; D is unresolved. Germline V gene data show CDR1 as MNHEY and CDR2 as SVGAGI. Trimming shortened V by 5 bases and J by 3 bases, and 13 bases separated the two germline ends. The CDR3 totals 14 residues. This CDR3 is CASSRRERDTEAFF. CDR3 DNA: TGTGCCAGCAGTAGGAGGGAACGGGACACTGAAGCTTTCTTT.

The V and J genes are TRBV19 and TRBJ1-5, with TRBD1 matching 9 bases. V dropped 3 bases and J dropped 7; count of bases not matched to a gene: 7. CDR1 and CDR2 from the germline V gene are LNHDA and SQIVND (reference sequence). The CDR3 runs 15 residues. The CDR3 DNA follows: TGTGCCAGTAGTATCGTGGGACAGGGATTCCAGCCCCAGCATTTT. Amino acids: CASSIVGQGFQPQHF.

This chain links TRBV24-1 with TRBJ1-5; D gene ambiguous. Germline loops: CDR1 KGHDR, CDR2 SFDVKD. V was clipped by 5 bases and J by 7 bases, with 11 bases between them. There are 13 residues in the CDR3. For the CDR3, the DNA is TGTGCCACCAGTGTCTTCCCTCTCCAGCCCCAGCATTTT. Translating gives CATSVFPLQPQHF.

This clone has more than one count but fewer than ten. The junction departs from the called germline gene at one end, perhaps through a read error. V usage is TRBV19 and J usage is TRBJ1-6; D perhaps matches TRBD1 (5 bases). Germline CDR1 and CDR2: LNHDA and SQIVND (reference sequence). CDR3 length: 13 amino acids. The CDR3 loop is CATSAPGFSPLHF. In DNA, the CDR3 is TGTGCCACTAGTGCCCCAGGGTTTTCACCCCTCCACTTT.

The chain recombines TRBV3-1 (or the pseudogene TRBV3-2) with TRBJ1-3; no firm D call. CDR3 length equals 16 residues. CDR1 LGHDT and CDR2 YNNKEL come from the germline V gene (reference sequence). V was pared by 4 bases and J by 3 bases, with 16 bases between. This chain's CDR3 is CASSPGLAAIGNTIYF. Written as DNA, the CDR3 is TGTGCCAGCAGCCCAGGACTGGCAGCAATTGGAAACACCATATATTTT.

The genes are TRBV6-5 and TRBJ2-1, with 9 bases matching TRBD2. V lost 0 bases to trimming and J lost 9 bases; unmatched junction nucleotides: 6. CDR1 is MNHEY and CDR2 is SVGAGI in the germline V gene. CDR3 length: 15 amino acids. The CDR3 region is CASSYSSGGVAEQFF. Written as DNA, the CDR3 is TGTGCCAGCAGTTACTCTAGCGGGGGAGTGGCTGAGCAGTTCTTC.

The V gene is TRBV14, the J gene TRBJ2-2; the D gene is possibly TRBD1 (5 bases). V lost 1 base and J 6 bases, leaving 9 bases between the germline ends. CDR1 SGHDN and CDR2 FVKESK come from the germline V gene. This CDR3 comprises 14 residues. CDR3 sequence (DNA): TGTGCCAGCAGCCAAGTCCCAGGGTCCGGGGAGCTGTTTTTT. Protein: CASSQVPGSGELFF. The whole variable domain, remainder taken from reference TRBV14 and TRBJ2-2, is EAGVTQFPSHSVIEKGQTVTLRCDPISGHDNLYWYRRVMGKEIKFLLHFVKESKQDESGMPNNRFLAERTGGTYSTLKVQPAELEDSGVYFCASSQVPGSGELFFGEGSRLTVL.

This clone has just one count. CDR3 region: CASSFHVGTDTQYF. The CDR3 DNA follows: TGTGCCAGCAGCTTTCACGTCGGGACAGATACGCAGTATTTT. The chain uses TRBV7-3 and TRBJ2-3; no firm D call. V was cut by 3 bases and J by 3 bases, with 10 bases left in between. This CDR3 has 14 residues. Germline CDR1 is SGHTA and CDR2 is FQGTGA.

CDR3 sequence: CASSQDNLDRFRDNEQFF. The CDR3 coding sequence is TGTGCCAGCAGCCAAGATAACCTAGACAGGTTCAGGGACAATGAGCAGTTCTTC. V gene TRBV3-1 (or the pseudogene TRBV3-2) combines with J gene TRBJ2-1; D is possibly TRBD1 (6 bases). The germline V gene has CDR1 LGHDT and CDR2 YNNKEL (reference sequence). The CDR3 length is 18 residues. Trimming stripped 0 bases from V and 5 bases from J, with 20 bases between.

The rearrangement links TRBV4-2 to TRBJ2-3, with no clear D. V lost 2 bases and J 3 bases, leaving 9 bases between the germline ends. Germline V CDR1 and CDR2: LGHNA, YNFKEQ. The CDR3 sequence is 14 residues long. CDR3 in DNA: TGTGCCAGCAGCCAATACCTTCTAACAGATACGCAGTATTTT. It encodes CASSQYLLTDTQYF.

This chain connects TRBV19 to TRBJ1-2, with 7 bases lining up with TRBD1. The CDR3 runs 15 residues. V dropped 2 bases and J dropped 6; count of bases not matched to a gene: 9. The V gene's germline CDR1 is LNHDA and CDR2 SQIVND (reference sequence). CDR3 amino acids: CASSISTGVWDGYTF. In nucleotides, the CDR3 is TGTGCCAGTAGTATATCTACAGGGGTTTGGGATGGCTACACCTTC.

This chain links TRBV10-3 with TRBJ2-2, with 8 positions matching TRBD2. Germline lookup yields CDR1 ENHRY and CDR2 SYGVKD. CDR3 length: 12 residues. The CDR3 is CAAGEGTGELFF. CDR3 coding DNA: TGTGCAGCGGGAGAGGGGACCGGGGAGCTGTTTTTT.

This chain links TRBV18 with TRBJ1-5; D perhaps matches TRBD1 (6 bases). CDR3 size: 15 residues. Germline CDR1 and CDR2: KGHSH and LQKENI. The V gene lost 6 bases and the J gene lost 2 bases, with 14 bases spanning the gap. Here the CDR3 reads CASSEIQGGNQPQHF. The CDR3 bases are TGTGCCAGCTCGGAAATACAGGGTGGCAATCAGCCCCAGCATTTT.

The CDR3 protein is CASSFEEDQPQHF. The CDR3 nucleotides read TGTGCCAGCAGCTTCGAGGAGGATCAGCCCCAGCATTTT. The gene calls are TRBV7-9 and TRBJ1-5; D uncertain. The germline V and J ends were trimmed by 3 bases and 5 bases, with 8 bases remaining between them. Germline values: CDR1 SEHNR, CDR2 FQNEAQ (reference sequence). This CDR3 is 13 amino acids long.

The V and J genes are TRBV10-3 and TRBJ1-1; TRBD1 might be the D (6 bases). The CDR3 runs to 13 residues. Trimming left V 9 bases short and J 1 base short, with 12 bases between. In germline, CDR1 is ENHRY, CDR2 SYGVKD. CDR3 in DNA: TGTGCCATAACCGGGACACCGAACACTGAAGCTTTCTTT. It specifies CAITGTPNTEAFF.